The clone carrying this TCR beta chain appeared a single time. This CDR3 spans 14 amino acids. Trimming pared 3 bases from V and 1 base from J, leaving 8 bases between. Germline CDR1 is ENHRY and CDR2 is SYGVKD. This specimen belongs to a study of beta chain features in type 1 diabetes. Investigators reverse transcribed all isolated RNA, so they sequenced expressed TCRB transcripts. Generated by immunoSEQ multiplex PCR, the TCRdb table keeps only in-frame clones and is missing some. The sample records 220,000 or so clones, approximately 70% being singletons. The material sequenced was naive CD4+ T cells from blood. This receptor was obtained from a man aged 25-45 years in good health. V gene TRBV10-3 combines with J gene TRBJ2-3; no definite D call. The CDR3, as DNA: TGTGCCATCAGTGAACCGGCGGGCACAGATACGCAGTATTTT. Translation: CAISEPAGTDTQYF.